This TCR beta chain originates from a study of cytomegalovirus exposure and HLA in healthy donors. In the PCR, 60 Vbeta and 13 Jbeta primers were used. The method was immunoSEQ multiplex PCR; TCRdb's version includes in-frame clones alone and lacks a portion of them. In the table there are roughly 100,000 clones, roughly 76% of which are singletons. Trimming took 3 bases from V and 4 from J; bases not matched to a gene: 5. The CDR3 spans 15 residues. Per the germline V gene, CDR1 is SGHTA and CDR2 is FQGNSA. The source of this sequence is a woman between 50 and 59 years old in good health and CMV-seropositive. The source material was PBMCs. The chain links TRBV7-2 to TRBJ1-2; 10 bases line up with TRBD1. The CDR3 loop reads CASSFRTGGAYGYTF. CDR3 bases: TGTGCCAGCAGCTTCCGGACAGGGGGGGCCTATGGCTACACCTTC.